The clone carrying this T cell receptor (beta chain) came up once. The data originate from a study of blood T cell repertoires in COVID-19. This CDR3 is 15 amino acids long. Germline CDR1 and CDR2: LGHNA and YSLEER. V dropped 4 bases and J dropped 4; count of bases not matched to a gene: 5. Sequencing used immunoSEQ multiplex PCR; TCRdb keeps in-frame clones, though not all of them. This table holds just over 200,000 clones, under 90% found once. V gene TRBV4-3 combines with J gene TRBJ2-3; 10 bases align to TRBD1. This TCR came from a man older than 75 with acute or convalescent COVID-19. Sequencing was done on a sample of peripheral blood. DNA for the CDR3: TGCGCCAGCAGCCGACGGACAGGGGGGTCAGATACGCAGTATTTT. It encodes CASSRRTGGSDTQYF.